These 4 T cell receptor beta chains came from one sample sequenced in a study of control samples from healthy donors and cancer patients. Generated by immunoSEQ multiplex PCR, the TCRdb table keeps only in-frame clones and is missing some. The data hold about 75,000 clones, with 94% observed a single time. The sample taken for sequencing was blood. All receptors derive from a woman between 35 and 50 years old in good health.

The V call is TRBV9, the J call TRBJ1-1, with D unresolved. CDR1 SGDLS and CDR2 YYNGEE come from the germline V gene. The CDR3 runs 15 residues. Trimming stripped 0 bases from V and 4 bases from J, with 13 bases between. For the CDR3, the DNA is TGTGCCAGCAGCGTAGAACCGGGCGCGGTCACTGAAGCTTTCTTT. Its translation is CASSVEPGAVTEAFF. The complete variable domain, with remaining parts taken from reference TRBV9 and TRBJ1-1, reads DSGVTQTPKHLITATGQRVTLRCSPRSGDLSVYWYQQSLDQGLQFLIQYYNGEERAKGNILERFSAQQFPDLHSELNLSSLELGDSALYFCASSVEPGAVTEAFFGQGTRLTVV.

The chain uses TRBV28 and TRBJ1-5; TRBD1 aligns across 7 bases. Germline V gives CDR1 MDHEN, CDR2 SYDVKM. The V and J ends lost 2 bases and 7 bases, in that order; junction bases with no gene match: 2. The length of the CDR3 is 13 residues. CDR3 nucleotides: TGTGCCAGCAGTTTAAGGGGGCTCCAGCCCCAGCATTTT. The encoded protein is CASSLRGLQPQHF.

This chain uses TRBV6-5 with TRBJ2-7; tentative D call: TRBD1 (6 bases). The CDR3 totals 15 residues. CDR1 MNHEY and CDR2 SVGAGI come from the germline V gene. Trimming shortened V by 2 bases and J by 2 bases, and 13 bases separated the two germline ends. This CDR3 reads CASSYGRGSPYEQYF. The CDR3 nucleotides are TGTGCCAGCAGTTACGGCAGGGGCTCCCCCTACGAGCAGTACTTC.

J is TRBJ1-1 and V is TRBV2; D gene ambiguous. The CDR3 covers 13 residues. Germline-derived CDR1 and CDR2 are SNHLY and FYNNEI. V was clipped by 2 bases and J by 3 bases, with 7 bases between them. CDR3 bases: TGTGCCAGCAGTGAACTCGGCGACACTGAAGCTTTCTTT. This encodes CASSELGDTEAFF.